This T cell receptor (beta chain) was documented in a study of T cells expressing NK-cell markers (TCRdb year 2020). For context, the study as a whole: In sorted CD3+CD56+NKG2C+, CD3+CD56+NKG2C- and CD3+CD56-NKG2C+ T-cell subsets from several donors, TCR beta-chain repertoires were profiled. Seven of the eight sequenced donors were HCMV-seropositive and one was HCMV-seronegative. Illumina HiSeq 2000/2500, MiSeq or NextSeq was used to sequence libraries as 2 x 150 bp reads. Randomly selected healthy volunteers, three men and five women, were used as the eight sequenced donors.

The full study reports these points: Whether the expanded NKG2C-expressing T cell clones were specific for HCMV antigens remained unclear. Those dominant clonotypes were again the most abundant among CD3+CD56-NKG2C+ cells in several donors, at roughly 28.3-60.1%. In over 5 donors, the dominant CD3+CD56+NKG2C+ clonotypes were among the top 10 CD8+ clonotypes and accounted for roughly 1.0-7.5% of CD8+ T cells.

On this clonotype: Its antigen specificity is not known.

The sequencer was an Illumina HiSeq 2000. 5'RACE template switching, by which a universal primer site and unique molecular identifiers were added, was used to make TCR beta cDNA libraries. Priming for cDNA synthesis came from the TCR beta constant segment, and two successive PCR amplification steps followed. In the authors' own workflow: MIGEC handled demultiplexing of the reads and grouping by UMI, while MiTCR was used to assemble and quantify clonotypes. To exclude erroneous sequences, only TCR cDNA sequences supported by at least two reads were retained. The tcR package was used for downstream repertoire analysis, with clonotypes matched between fractions based on CDR3 nucleotide sequence plus V segment. VDJmatch was used to annotate antigen specificity against VDJdb, with one amino acid substitution in CDR3 permitted. With the reads reprocessed by TCRdb, a single entry stands for each CDR3 protein sequence and no DNA is reported. The V and J calls reflect TCRdb's pipeline rather than the authors' work. The sample table gives roughly 350,000 distinct CDR3 sequences. The ten top clones hold under 6.5% of the sample.

A commercial ELISA kit detecting HCMV-specific IgG in serum was used to determine HCMV serostatus. Peripheral blood mononuclear cells were isolated from blood by Ficoll density gradient centrifugation. The sequence derives from a man aged 18 to 69 in good health. The specimen was blood T cells: a sorted CD56 or NKG2C T cell subset, CD4+ or CD8+ T cells, or bulk PBMC T cells (not recorded which).

This receptor has the CDR3 CASSLTGYANTEAFF. The rearranged segments are TRBV5-1 and TRBJ1-1; lacking DNA, the TRBD1 call made by TCRdb goes unchecked. Its CDR3 holds 15 amino acids, cysteine through phenylalanine. The protein alone is recorded here. The germline V gene encodes CDR1 SGHRS and CDR2 YFSETQ. With the portions outside the CDR3 filled from the reference TRBV5-1 and TRBJ1-1 genes, the complete variable region becomes KAGVTQTPRYLIKTRGQQVTLSCSPISGHRSVSWYQQTPGQGLQFLFEYFSETQRNKGNFPGRFSGRQFSNSRSEMNVSTLELGDSALYLCASSLTGYANTEAFFGQGTRLTVV.